This T cell receptor (beta chain) was sequenced for a study of blood T cell repertoires in COVID-19. Whole-study context: Italy, Spain and the United States were the sources of the convalescent and acute COVID-19 samples.

This clone was observed once. Original processing methods: Scientists estimated how many nucleated cells there were by amplifying reference gene primers. Assay used: immunoSEQ multiplex PCR; TCRdb lists only in-frame clones, some missing. The D gene and trimming were derived from the DNA, and the V and J assignments and clone size from that table. The table has under 150,000 clones, 88% seen once. Adults between roughly 18 and 89 years of age took part from about two dozen US areas. Cohorts were based on clinical histories the participants reported. Germline assignment: CDR1 LNHDA and CDR2 SQIVND (reference sequence). Trimming left V 6 bases short and J 4 bases short, with 10 bases between. The CDR3 is 13 residues long.

The sequenced sample was PBMCs or T cells enriched from blood (not recorded which). The genes are TRBV19 and TRBJ1-3; D is uncertain. This sequence originates from a woman aged 30 to 39 with acute COVID-19. In DNA, the CDR3 is TGTGCCAGTAGACGGGGTTCAGGAAACACCATATATTTT. Amino acid sequence: CASRRGSGNTIYF.